Listed here are 20 T cell receptor beta chains from one sample, sequenced in a study of regulatory T cells in long-lasting Graves disease. Libraries of TCR beta came from iRepertoire HTBI primers plus Arm-PCR of CDR3 regions. TCRdb re-analysed the multiplex PCR reads in MiXCR, keeping a single row per CDR3 protein. The table lists 500,000 to 800,000 distinct CDR3 sequences, about 32% of them singletons. The time point denotes: persistent/refractory GD, antithyroid drugs over 5 years with positive TRAb. Making the TCR library involved RNA that had been extracted from PBMCs. Sequencing used peripheral blood mononuclear cells (PBMCs), obtained when the disease was refractory, from a patient treated with antithyroid drugs. All receptors derive from a female donor with Graves disease.

This clonotype was picked up one time. The chain carries TRBV5-5 and TRBJ1-5; D perhaps matches TRBD1 (5 bases). V gave up 0 bases and J gave up 3 bases, with 13 bases separating them. The CDR3 contains 16 residues. CDR1 and CDR2 (germline): SGHKS, YYEKEE (reference sequence). The CDR3 DNA reads TGTGCCAGCAGCTTGGAGCTACAGGAATTCAATCAGCCCCAGCATTTT. Translating gives CASSLELQEFNQPQHF.

This clonotype was counted between two and nine times. The chain links TRBV2 to TRBJ1-5; 8 bases fit TRBD1. With 6 bases clipped from V and 5 bases from J, the junction kept 9 bases outside the gene matches. This CDR3 is 15 amino acids long. Germline V gene lookup returns CDR1 SNHLY and CDR2 FYNNEI. The CDR3 is CASRDGTGIYQPQHF. The CDR3 DNA reads as TGTGCCAGCAGGGACGGGACAGGTATTTATCAGCCCCAGCATTTT.

This clonotype has ten or more counts. This chain uses TRBV6-9 with TRBJ1-4, with D maybe TRBD1 (6 bases). The V gene's germline CDR1 is MNHGY and CDR2 SVAAGI. V was clipped by 3 bases and J by 4 bases, with 6 bases between them. The CDR3 extends over 13 amino acids. As DNA, the CDR3 is TGTGCCAGCAGTTACAGGGGTAATGAAAAACTGTTTTTT. Protein: CASSYRGNEKLFF.

In this sample, this clonotype turned up a few times. The V call is TRBV7-2, the J call TRBJ2-3; D is unresolved. CDR1 and CDR2 from the germline V gene are SGHTA and FQGNSA. V lost 6 bases to trimming and J lost 11 bases, with 15 bases between them. CDR3 length equals 12 residues. For the CDR3, the DNA is TGTGCCAGCAGTGCCGGTGGTGTTGTGCAGTATTTT. The encoded protein is CASSAGGVVQYF.

This chain connects TRBV19 to TRBJ1-1; D ambiguous. Trimming cost V 4 bases and J 8 bases, with 14 bases left between them. CDR1 and CDR2 (germline): LNHDA, SQIVND (reference sequence). The CDR3 sequence is 13 residues long. Written as DNA, the CDR3 is TGTGCCAGTAGTAGAACTTCCCTTAGGGAAGCTTTCTTT. As protein: CASSRTSLREAFF.

The gene calls are TRBV7-3 and TRBJ1-4; a possible D gene is TRBD1 (6 bases). The V end was cut by 2 bases, the J end by 2 bases, with 9 bases between. This CDR3 contains 15 residues. The germline V gene encodes CDR1 SGHTA and CDR2 FQGTGA. CDR3 loop: CASSLGGDTNEKLFF. The CDR3 DNA is TGTGCCAGCAGCTTAGGGGGCGATACTAATGAAAAACTGTTTTTT.

This clonotype has just a few counts. The chain carries TRBV19 and TRBJ1-1; TRBD1 might be the D (5 bases). The V end was cut by 6 bases, the J end by 0 bases, with 17 bases between. The CDR3 is 16 amino acids. Germline V gene lookup returns CDR1 LNHDA and CDR2 SQIVND (reference sequence). CDR3 DNA sequence: TGTGCCAGTAGCCTGGGGGTGGAGAATATGAACACTGAAGCTTTCTTT. Protein sequence: CASSLGVENMNTEAFF.

Points on this clonotype: A read error is possible here, since a much larger clone lies one base away. This chain links TRBV6-1 with TRBJ2-7; 7 bases align to TRBD2. This CDR3 region has 15 residues. Germline V gene lookup returns CDR1 MNHNS and CDR2 SASEGT. V trimming: 3 bases; J trimming: 5 bases; junction bases outside the gene matches: 10. The CDR3 spells CASSDRGEGINEQYF. The CDR3 nucleotides are TGTGCCAGCAGTGATCGTGGGGAGGGAATAAACGAGCAGTACTTC.

The chain is built from TRBV5-1 and TRBJ2-7; 8 bases match TRBD2. V was clipped by 4 bases and J by 4 bases; unmatched bases: 13. CDR1 and CDR2 from the germline V gene are SGHRS and YFSETQ. The CDR3 spans 16 residues. CDR3 nucleotide sequence: TGCGCCAGCAGCCCGGGGGGGGCTAGCAGCGTTTACGAGCAGTACTTC. This translates into CASSPGGASSVYEQYF.

The chain couples TRBV30 to TRBJ2-7; 7 bases match TRBD2. V trimming: 0 bases; J trimming: 5 bases; junction bases outside the gene matches: 10. Per the germline V gene, CDR1 is GTSNPN and CDR2 is SVGIG (reference sequence). CDR3 length: 15 residues. The CDR3 loop is CAWSVTGGRGDEQYF. In nucleotides, the CDR3 is TGTGCCTGGAGTGTGACTGGCGGGAGAGGGGACGAGCAGTACTTC.

J is TRBJ1-4 and V is TRBV6-5; 8 bases are a match to TRBD1. The CDR3 length is 14 residues. Germline values: CDR1 MNHEY, CDR2 SVGAGI. J lost 8 bases, V lost 2 bases, and 4 bases had no gene match. In nucleotides, the CDR3 is TGTGCCAGCAGTTACGTACAGGGGGAAGAAAAACTGTTTTTT. As protein: CASSYVQGEEKLFF.

The CDR3 coding sequence is TGTGCCAGCAGTTTTAGGAGGGGGTTTGCTAGCTCACCCCTCCACTTT. Translated: CASSFRRGFASSPLHF. V gene TRBV28 combines with J gene TRBJ1-6, with a possible D match to TRBD1 (6 bases). The CDR3 has 16 amino acids. The V and J ends lost 3 bases and 10 bases respectively, with 19 bases between them. Germline loops: CDR1 MDHEN, CDR2 SYDVKM.

This clonotype was counted a few times. The junction departs from germline at one end; a sequencing error may be responsible. The rearrangement uses TRBV20-1 and TRBJ1-2, with unresolved D. Germline V gene data show CDR1 as DFQATT and CDR2 as SNEGSKA (reference sequence). This CDR3 is 8 amino acids long. The CDR3 sequence is CSASRHLF. DNA of the CDR3: TGCAGTGCTAGTCGACATCTCTTC.

A few counts support this clonotype. The J gene is TRBJ1-6, the V gene TRBV19, with 7 bases that match TRBD1. The V gene end was trimmed by 4 bases and the J gene end by 11 bases; junction bases not matched to a gene: 11. From germline, CDR1 is LNHDA and CDR2 SQIVND (reference sequence). The CDR3 has 15 amino acids. The CDR3 sequence is CASSTGDSVGTPLHF. CDR3 coding DNA: TGTGCCAGTAGTACGGGGGACAGCGTCGGGACACCCCTCCACTTT.

This sequence joins TRBV6-1 and TRBJ2-7, with TRBD1 matching 11 bases. The V gene's germline CDR1 is MNHNS and CDR2 SASEGT. CDR3 size: 14 residues. V shed 5 bases, J shed 5 bases, and the junction held 5 bases outside the gene matches. Written as DNA, the CDR3 is TGTGCCAGCAGTCCGGACAGGGGGCAGAACGAGCAGTACTTC. The encoded protein is CASSPDRGQNEQYF.

Only a few counts were recorded for this clonotype. This chain connects TRBV29-1 to TRBJ2-7; no definite D call. The CDR3 runs 12 residues. The germline CDR1 and CDR2 sequences are SQVTM and ANQGSEA. The ends were cut back, 4 bases at V and 1 base at J, with 8 bases in the middle. CDR3 nucleotide sequence: TGCAGCGTTGCGGTCGGATCCTACGAGCAGTACTTC. The encoded protein is CSVAVGSYEQYF.

V is TRBV5-1 and J is TRBJ2-2; the match to TRBD1 covers 8 bases. Germline CDR1 SGHRS, CDR2 YFSETQ. This CDR3 contains 16 residues. With V trimmed by 0 bases and J by 4 bases, 5 bases remained unmatched. The CDR3 bases are TGCGCCAGCAGCTTGGGAGGACAGGGCGGCACCGGGGAGCTGTTTTTT. Translating gives CASSLGGQGGTGELFF. Together with reference TRBV5-1 and TRBJ2-2, the CDR3 gives the full variable domain: KAGVTQTPRYLIKTRGQQVTLSCSPISGHRSVSWYQQTPGQGLQFLFEYFSETQRNKGNFPGRFSGRQFSNSRSEMNVSTLELGDSALYLCASSLGGQGGTGELFFGEGSRLTVL.

V gene TRBV5-1 combines with J gene TRBJ2-7; 10 bases are a match to TRBD2. Trimming cost V 4 bases and J 1 base; bases outside gene matches: 8. There are 16 residues in the CDR3. Germline CDR1 and CDR2: SGHRS and YFSETQ. CDR3 DNA sequence: TGCGCCAGCAGCCTGGCCGGGACTAGCGTATCCTACGAGCAGTACTTC. Translation gives CASSLAGTSVSYEQYF.

The gene calls are TRBV29-1 and TRBJ2-3; 10 bases match TRBD2. The CDR3 spans 15 residues. Trimming cost V 1 base and J 0 bases; bases outside gene matches: 1. Germline V gives CDR1 SQVTM, CDR2 ANQGSEA. The CDR3 DNA reads as TGCAGCGTTGAAGGGACTAGCGGCAGCACAGATACGCAGTATTTT. Translated: CSVEGTSGSTDTQYF.

This clonotype was seen a handful of times. The CDR3 sequence: CASSQQGLDYEQYF. CDR3 bases: TGTGCCAGCAGCCAACAGGGGTTGGATTACGAGCAGTACTTC. The chain couples TRBV7-9 to TRBJ2-7; the match to TRBD1 covers 7 bases. Germline V lookup: CDR1 SEHNR, CDR2 FQNEAQ (reference sequence). V shed 5 bases and J 4 bases; nucleotides not matched to a gene: 8. The CDR3 is 14 residues long.